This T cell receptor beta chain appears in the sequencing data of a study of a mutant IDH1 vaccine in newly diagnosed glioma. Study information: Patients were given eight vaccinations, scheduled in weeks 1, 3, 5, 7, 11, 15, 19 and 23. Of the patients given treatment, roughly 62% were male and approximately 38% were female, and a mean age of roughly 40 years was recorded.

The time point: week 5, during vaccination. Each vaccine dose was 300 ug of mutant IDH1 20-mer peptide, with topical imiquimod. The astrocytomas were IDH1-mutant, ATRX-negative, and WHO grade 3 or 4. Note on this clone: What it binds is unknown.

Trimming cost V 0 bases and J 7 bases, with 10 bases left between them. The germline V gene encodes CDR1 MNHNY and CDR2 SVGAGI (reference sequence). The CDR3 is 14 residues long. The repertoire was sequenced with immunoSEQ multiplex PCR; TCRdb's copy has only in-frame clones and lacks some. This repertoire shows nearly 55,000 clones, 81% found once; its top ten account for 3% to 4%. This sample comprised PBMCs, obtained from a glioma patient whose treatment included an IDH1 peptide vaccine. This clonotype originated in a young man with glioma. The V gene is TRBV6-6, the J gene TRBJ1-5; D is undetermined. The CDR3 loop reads CASSYSMSHQPQHF. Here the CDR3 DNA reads TGTGCCAGCAGTTACTCAATGAGTCACCAGCCCCAGCATTTT.